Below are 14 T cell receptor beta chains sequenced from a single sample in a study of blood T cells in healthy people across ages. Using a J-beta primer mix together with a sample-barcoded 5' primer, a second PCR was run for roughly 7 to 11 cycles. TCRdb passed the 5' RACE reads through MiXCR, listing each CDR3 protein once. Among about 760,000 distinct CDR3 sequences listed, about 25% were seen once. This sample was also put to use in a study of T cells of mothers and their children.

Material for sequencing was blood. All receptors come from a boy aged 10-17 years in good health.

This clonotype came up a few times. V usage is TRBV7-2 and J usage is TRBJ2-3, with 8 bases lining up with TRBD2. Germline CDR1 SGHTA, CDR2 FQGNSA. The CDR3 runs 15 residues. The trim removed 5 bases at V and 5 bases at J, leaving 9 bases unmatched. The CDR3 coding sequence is TGTGCCAGCAGCCCCAGCGGGGGTAGGGGAGATACGCAGTATTTT. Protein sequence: CASSPSGGRGDTQYF.

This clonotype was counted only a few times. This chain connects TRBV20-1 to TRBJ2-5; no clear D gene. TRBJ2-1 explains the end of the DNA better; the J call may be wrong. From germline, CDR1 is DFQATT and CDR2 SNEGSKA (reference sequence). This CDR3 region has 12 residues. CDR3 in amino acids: CSARGSTNEQFF. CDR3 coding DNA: TGCAGTGCTAGAGGGAGTACCAATGAGCAGTTCTTC.

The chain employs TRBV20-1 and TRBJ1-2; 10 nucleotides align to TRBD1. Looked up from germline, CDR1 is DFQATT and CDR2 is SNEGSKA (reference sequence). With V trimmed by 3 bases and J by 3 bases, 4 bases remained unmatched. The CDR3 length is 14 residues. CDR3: CSASLGQGDYGYTF. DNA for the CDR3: TGCAGTGCTAGTTTAGGACAGGGGGACTATGGCTACACCTTC.

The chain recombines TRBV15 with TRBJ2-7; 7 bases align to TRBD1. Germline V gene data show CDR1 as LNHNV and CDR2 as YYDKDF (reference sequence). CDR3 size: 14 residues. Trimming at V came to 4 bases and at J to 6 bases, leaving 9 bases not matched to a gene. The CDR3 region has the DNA TGTGCCACCAGCATCGAGGGGACAGTGCCCGAGCAGTACTTC. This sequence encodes CATSIEGTVPEQYF.

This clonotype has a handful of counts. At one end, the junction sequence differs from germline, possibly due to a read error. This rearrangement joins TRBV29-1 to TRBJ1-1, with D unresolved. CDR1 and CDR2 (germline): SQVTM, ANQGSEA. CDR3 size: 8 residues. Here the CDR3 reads CSVEEASF. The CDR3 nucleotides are TGCAGCGTTGAGGAAGCTTCCTTT.

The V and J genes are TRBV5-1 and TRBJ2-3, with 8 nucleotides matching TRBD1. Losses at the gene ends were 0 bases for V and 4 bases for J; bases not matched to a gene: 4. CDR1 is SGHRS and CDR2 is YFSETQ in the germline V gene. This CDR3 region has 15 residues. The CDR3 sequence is CASSLGTGRADTQYF. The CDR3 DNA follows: TGCGCCAGCAGCTTGGGGACAGGGCGAGCAGATACGCAGTATTTT.

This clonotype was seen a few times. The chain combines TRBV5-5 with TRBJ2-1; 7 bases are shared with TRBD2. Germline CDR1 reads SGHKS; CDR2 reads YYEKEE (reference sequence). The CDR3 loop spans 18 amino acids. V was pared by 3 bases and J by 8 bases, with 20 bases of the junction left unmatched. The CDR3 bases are TGTGCCAGCAGCTCTCCCAGCTCTCCCGGGACCAGCGGGGATGAGCAGTTCTTC. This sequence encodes CASSSPSSPGTSGDEQFF. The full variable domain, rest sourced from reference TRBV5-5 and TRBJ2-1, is DAGVTQSPTHLIKTRGQQVTLRCSPISGHKSVSWYQQVLGQGPQFIFQYYEKEERGRGNFPDRFSARQFPNYSSELNVNALLLGDSALYLCASSSPSSPGTSGDEQFFGPGTRLTVL.

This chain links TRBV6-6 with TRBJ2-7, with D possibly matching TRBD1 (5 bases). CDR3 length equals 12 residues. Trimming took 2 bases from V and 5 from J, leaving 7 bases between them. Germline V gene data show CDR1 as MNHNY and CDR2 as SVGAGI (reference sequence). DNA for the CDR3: TGTGCCAGCAGTTACCCGACAGACGAGCAGTACTTC. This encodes CASSYPTDEQYF.

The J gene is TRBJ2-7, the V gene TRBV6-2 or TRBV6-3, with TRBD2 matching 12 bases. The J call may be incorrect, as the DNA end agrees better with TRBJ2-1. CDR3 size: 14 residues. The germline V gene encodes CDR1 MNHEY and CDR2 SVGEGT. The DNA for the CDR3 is TGTGCCAGCAGTTCTAGCGGGAGGGCAGGGGAGCAGTTCTTC. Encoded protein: CASSSSGRAGEQFF.

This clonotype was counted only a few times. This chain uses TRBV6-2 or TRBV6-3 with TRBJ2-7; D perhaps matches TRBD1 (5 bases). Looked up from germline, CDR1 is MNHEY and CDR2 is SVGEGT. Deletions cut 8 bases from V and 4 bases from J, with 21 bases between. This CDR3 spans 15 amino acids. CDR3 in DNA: TGTGCCAGCCGACAGAGCCAGTTGTTCCGATACGAGCAGTACTTC. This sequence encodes CASRQSQLFRYEQYF.

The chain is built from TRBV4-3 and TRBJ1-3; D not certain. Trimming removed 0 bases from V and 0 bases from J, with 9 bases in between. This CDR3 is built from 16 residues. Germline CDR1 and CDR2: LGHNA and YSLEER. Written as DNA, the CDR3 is TGCGCCAGCAGCCAAGAGGCGGAATTCTCTGGAAACACCATATATTTT. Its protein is CASSQEAEFSGNTIYF.

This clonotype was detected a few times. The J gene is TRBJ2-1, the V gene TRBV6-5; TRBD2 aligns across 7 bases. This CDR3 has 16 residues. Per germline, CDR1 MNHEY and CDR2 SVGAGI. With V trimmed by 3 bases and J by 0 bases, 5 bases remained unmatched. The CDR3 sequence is CASSYGRERSYNEQFF. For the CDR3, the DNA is TGTGCCAGCAGTTATGGGCGGGAGCGCTCCTACAATGAGCAGTTCTTC.

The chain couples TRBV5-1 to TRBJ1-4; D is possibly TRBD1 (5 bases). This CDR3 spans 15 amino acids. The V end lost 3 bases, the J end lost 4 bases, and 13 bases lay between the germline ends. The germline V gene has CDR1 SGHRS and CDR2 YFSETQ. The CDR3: CASSSSGRINEKLFF. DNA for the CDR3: TGCGCCAGCAGCTCATCGGGACGGATTAATGAAAAACTGTTTTTT.

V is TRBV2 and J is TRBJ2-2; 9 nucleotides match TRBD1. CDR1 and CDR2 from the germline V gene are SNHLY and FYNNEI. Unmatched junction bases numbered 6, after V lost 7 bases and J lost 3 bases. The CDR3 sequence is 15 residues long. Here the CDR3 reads CASNRDRADTGELFF. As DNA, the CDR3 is TGTGCCAGCAACCGGGACAGGGCCGACACCGGGGAGCTGTTTTTT.